This T cell receptor (beta chain) was sequenced during a study of blood T cell repertoires in COVID-19. Germline V lookup: CDR1 SGHNT, CDR2 YYREEE (reference sequence). J lost 2 bases, V lost 3 bases, and 2 bases had no gene match. The CDR3 is made up of 15 amino acids. Original analysis: For nucleated cells, counts were estimated from reference gene primer amplification. Only in-frame clones appear in the TCRdb table, and some are missing; sequencing was by immunoSEQ multiplex PCR. That table furnishes V, J and clone size, whereas the DNA furnished D and trimming. The sample comprises 150,000 to 160,000 clones, approximately 86% of which are singletons, and 2% to 3% rests with the top ten.

The material sequenced was peripheral blood. This rearrangement joins TRBV5-4 to TRBJ2-6; TRBD1 agrees at 7 bases. The source of this sequence is a woman between 65 and 79 years old with acute or convalescent COVID-19. The CDR3 spells CASSSTGPGANVLTF. CDR3 DNA sequence: TGTGCCAGCAGCTCGACAGGGCCTGGGGCCAACGTCCTGACTTTC.